The rows below give T cell receptor beta chains drawn from one sample of a study of blood T cell repertoires in COVID-19. The protocol was immunoSEQ multiplex PCR, while the TCRdb copy is restricted to in-frame clones and leaves out a portion. The data hold about 130,000 clones, with 75% to 90% observed a single time. Sequenced: peripheral blood. The origin of the receptors is a human donor in a cohort sampled during active COVID-19. CDR3s include the opening cysteine and the closing phenylalanine or tryptophan. A D gene is named only where the DNA matches it firmly. Clone size is stated in some rows and not others, as once, few, many or a class when expanded.

V gene	D gene	clone size	J gene	CDR3 DNA	CDR3 protein
TRBV27	TRBD1	NA	TRBJ1-2	TGTGCCAGCAGATTGACAGGGGAGAATGGCTACACCTTC	CASRLTGENGYTF
TRBV2	NA	few	TRBJ2-7	TGTGCCAGTAAATCATCCTCTTTAGTCGGCGAGCAGTACTTC	CASKSSSLVGEQYF
TRBV29-1	TRBD1	once	TRBJ2-5	TGCAGCGTTTTACAGGGGGTAATTCGAGAGACCCAGTACTTC	CSVLQGVIRETQYF
TRBV24-1	NA	NA	TRBJ2-1	TGTGCCACCCAGGGGCTAAACAATGAGCAGTTCTTC	CATQGLNNEQFF
TRBV7-2	TRBD1	NA	TRBJ1-2	TGTGCCAGCAGCTTAGGACAGGGGGCAAATGGCTACACCTTC	CASSLGQGANGYTF
TRBV7-6	TRBD1	NA	TRBJ2-7	TGTGCCAGCAGTGGAACAGGGGGCCACGAGCAGTACTTC	CASSGTGGHEQYF
TRBV10-3	NA	NA	TRBJ1-5	TGTGCCATCAGTGAGTCGTTCTCCGATCAGCCCCAGCATTTT	CAISESFSDQPQHF
TRBV9	NA	few	TRBJ2-2	TGTGCCAGCAGCGTCCGCGGGACGGCTCCGACCGGGGAGCTGTTTTTT	CASSVRGTAPTGELFF
TRBV6-6	NA	few	TRBJ1-2	TGTGCCAGCAGTTACCGGGAGGCGAGCTTAAATGGCTACACCTTC	CASSYREASLNGYTF
TRBV19	TRBD2	NA	TRBJ2-1	TGTGCCAGTAGTATGGAGCGGGACTTAGGTGAGCAGTTCTTC	CASSMERDLGEQFF
TRBV23-1	NA	NA	TRBJ1-2	TGCGCCAGCAGTCAATCGGCAGGGAGGACGAACTATGGCTACACCTTC	CASSQSAGRTNYGYTF
TRBV5-1	NA	NA	TRBJ1-2	TGCGCCACTTCGGACGGGGTTAACTATGGCTACACCTTC	CATSDGVNYGYTF
TRBV7-2	NA	NA	TRBJ2-1	TGTGCCAGCAGCTTCCCCCACCTTGGGCCGCCAAAGGGGAATGAGCAGTTCTTC	CASSFPHLGPPKGNEQFF
TRBV18	NA	once	TRBJ2-5	TGTGCCAGCTCACCTAATGGGGCCGCCCAAGAGACCCAGTACTTC	CASSPNGAAQETQYF
TRBV19	TRBD2	once	TRBJ2-1	TGTGCCAGCAGACTAGCGGGGGGGGAGCAGTTCTTC	CASRLAGGEQFF
TRBV27	TRBD1	NA	TRBJ1-2	TGTGCCAGCAGCCGAGACAGGGAAATAGGGGGCTACACCTTC	CASSRDREIGGYTF
TRBV7-2	TRBD1	NA	TRBJ1-2	TGTGCCAGCAGCCCGTTGGCCGGGACAGGGGGAGGCTACACCTTC	CASSPLAGTGGGYTF
TRBV5-5	NA	NA	TRBJ1-1	TGTGCCAGCAGCTTTTCAATGACTGAAGCTTTCTTT	CASSFSMTEAFF
TRBV5-5	NA	NA	TRBJ1-2	TGTGCCAGCAGCACGACAGTCAGCAGCACCTTC	CASSTTVSSTF
TRBV2	NA	NA	TRBJ2-5	TGTGCCAGCAGCCGAATTGGACAAGGGGAGACCCAGTACTTC	CASSRIGQGETQYF
TRBV7-2	NA	few	TRBJ2-5	TGTGCCAGCAGCCCTTTCCAGACCCAGTACTTC	CASSPFQTQYF
TRBV25-1	NA	NA	TRBJ2-2	TGTGCCAGCAGTGGCCCGTCTCGAGGGCTAGGAGGAGCCGGGGAGCTGTTTTTT	CASSGPSRGLGGAGELFF